This T cell receptor beta chain was captured in a study of shared clonotypes between healthy human individuals. Profiled with immunoSEQ multiplex PCR; TCRdb holds only in-frame clones, not every one. Of about 2.5 million clones listed, around 90% are singletons. The CDR3 consists of 14 residues. Unmatched junction bases numbered 7, after V lost 4 bases and J lost 5 bases. Germline assignment: CDR1 SGHTA and CDR2 FQGTGA. The specimen sequenced was naive CD4+ T cells from PBMCs. Subset indicated: CD45RA+ positively selected. The sequence came from a man aged 18-30 years in good health. Some clones in this sample may be carry-over from other donors' samples. The rearrangement uses TRBV7-3 and TRBJ1-1, with TRBD1 matching over 7 bases. For the CDR3, the DNA is TGTGCCAGCAGCTCCGACAGGGCCGGGACTGAAGCTTTCTTT. It codes for CASSSDRAGTEAFF.